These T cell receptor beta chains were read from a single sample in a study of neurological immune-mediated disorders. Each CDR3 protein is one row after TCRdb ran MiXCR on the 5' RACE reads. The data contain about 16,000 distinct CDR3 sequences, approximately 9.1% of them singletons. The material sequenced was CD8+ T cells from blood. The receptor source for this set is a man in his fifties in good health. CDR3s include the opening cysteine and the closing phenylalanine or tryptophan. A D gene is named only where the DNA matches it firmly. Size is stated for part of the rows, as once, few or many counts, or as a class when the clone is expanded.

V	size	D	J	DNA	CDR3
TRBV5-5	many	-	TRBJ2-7	TGTGCCAGCAGCTTGGGTGGACCCTACGAGCAGTACTTC	CASSLGGPYEQYF
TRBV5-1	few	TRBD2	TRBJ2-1	TGCGCCAGCAGCATCGGGACTAGCGGGGGGGCATTAAACAATGAGCAGTTCTTC	CASSIGTSGGALNNEQFF
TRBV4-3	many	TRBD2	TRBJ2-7	TGCGCCAGCAGCCAAGATCCTAGCGGGAGTATGGTGTACGAGCAGTACTTC	CASSQDPSGSMVYEQYF
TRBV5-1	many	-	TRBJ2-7	TGCGCCAGCAGCCAAACGGACAGTAACTCCTACGAGCAGTACTTC	CASSQTDSNSYEQYF
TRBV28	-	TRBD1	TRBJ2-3	TGTGCCAGCAGTTTAGGGGTTCAGGGGGTTCCTAGCACAGATACGCAGTATTTT	CASSLGVQGVPSTDTQYF
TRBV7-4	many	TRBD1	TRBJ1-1	TGTGCCAGCAGCTCGATGGGACAGGGAAACACTGAAGCTTTCTTT	CASSSMGQGNTEAFF
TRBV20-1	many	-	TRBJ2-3	TGCAGTGCCGCCACCCGGGGAATCACAGATACGCAGTATTTT	CSAATRGITDTQYF
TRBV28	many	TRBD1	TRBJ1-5	TGTGCCAGCGAGACCCCAGGGGGCGTTCAGCCCCAGCATTTT	CASETPGGVQPQHF
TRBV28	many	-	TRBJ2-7	TGTGCCAGCAGCTGGATTCAGGACCCCTACGAGCAGTACTTC	CASSWIQDPYEQYF
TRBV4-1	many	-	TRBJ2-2	TGCGCCAGCAGCCAAACGGACACCGGGGAGCTGTTTTTT	CASSQTDTGELFF
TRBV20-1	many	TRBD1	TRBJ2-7	TGCAGTGCTAGTGTTCGGGACAGGCCATCCTACGAGCAGTACTTC	CSASVRDRPSYEQYF
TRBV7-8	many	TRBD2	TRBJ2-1	TGTGCCAGCAGCCCCCATAGCGGGATCGGGTACAATGAGCAGTTCTTC	CASSPHSGIGYNEQFF
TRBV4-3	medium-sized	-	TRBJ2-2	TGCGCCAGCAGCCAAGCAGTAGGGTGGACCGGGGAGCTGTTTTTT	CASSQAVGWTGELFF
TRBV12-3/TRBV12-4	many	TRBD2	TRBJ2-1	TGTGCCAGCAGTTCGACTAGCGGGAGGGTTTTCGATGAGCAGTTCTTC	CASSSTSGRVFDEQFF
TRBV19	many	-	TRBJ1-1	TGTGCCAAAACACAGACGATGAACACTGAAGCTTTCTTT	CAKTQTMNTEAFF
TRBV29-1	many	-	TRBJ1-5	TGCAGCGTTGTTGTGGGCAATCAGCCCCAGCATTTT	CSVVVGNQPQHF
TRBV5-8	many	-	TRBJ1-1	TGTGCCAGCAGCTTGGATTATCCAGCGAACACTGAAGCTTTCTTT	CASSLDYPANTEAFF
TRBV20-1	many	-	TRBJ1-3	TGCAGTGCTAGGGGGAGGGATACGTACGGAAACACCATATATTTT	CSARGRDTYGNTIYF
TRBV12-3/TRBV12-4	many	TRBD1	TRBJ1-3	TGTGCCAGCAGCCTCGGACAGGGCTCTGGAAACACCATATATTTT	CASSLGQGSGNTIYF
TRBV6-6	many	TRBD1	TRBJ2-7	TGTGCCAGCAGTCTGGGGGAAGGGGGACAGGGGTTCCCCTACGAGCAGTACTTC	CASSLGEGGQGFPYEQYF
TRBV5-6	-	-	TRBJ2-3	TGTGCCAGCAGGCCCCTGAGGCGGGCAGATACGCAGTATTTT	CASRPLRRADTQYF
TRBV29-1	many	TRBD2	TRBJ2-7	TGCAGCGTCTTAGCGGGGAGCTCCTACGAGCAGTACTTC	CSVLAGSSYEQYF
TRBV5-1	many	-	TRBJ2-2	TGCGCCAGCAGCCCCCCGGGAACCGGGGAGCTGTTTTTT	CASSPPGTGELFF
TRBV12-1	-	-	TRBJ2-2	TGCGCCAGCAGTGAGTCCCCAGGGCTTGGCACCGGGGAGCTGTTTTTT	CASSESPGLGTGELFF
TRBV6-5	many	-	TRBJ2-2	TGTGCCAGCAGTTACTCTTTTCTAGCAGGAAAGCCGAACACCGGGGAGCTGTTTTTT	CASSYSFLAGKPNTGELFF
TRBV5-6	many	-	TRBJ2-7	TGTGCCAGCAGCTTGGCTAGCTCCTACGAGCAGTACTTC	CASSLASSYEQYF
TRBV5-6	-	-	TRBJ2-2	TGTGCCAGCAGCTTCGTCGGGGCGAACACCGGGGAGCTGTTTTTT	CASSFVGANTGELFF
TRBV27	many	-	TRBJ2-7	TGTGCCAGCAGGATACAGATCCGCTCCTACGAGCAGTACTTC	CASRIQIRSYEQYF